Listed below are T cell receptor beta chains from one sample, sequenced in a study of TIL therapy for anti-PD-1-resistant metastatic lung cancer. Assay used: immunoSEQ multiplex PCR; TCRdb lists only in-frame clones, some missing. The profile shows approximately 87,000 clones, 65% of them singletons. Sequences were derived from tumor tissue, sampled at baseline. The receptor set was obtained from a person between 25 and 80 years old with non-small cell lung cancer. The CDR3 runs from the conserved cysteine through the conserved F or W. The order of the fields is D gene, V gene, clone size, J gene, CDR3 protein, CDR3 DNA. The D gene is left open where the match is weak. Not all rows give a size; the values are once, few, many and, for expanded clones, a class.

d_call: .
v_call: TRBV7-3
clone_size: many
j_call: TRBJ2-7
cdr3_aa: CASSLNISETGNSYEQYF
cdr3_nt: TGTGCCAGCAGCTTAAACATATCCGAGACAGGAAACTCCTACGAGCAGTACTTC

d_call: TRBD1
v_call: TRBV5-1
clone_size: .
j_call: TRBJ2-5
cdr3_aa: CASSPRQGTETQYF
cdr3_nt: TGCGCCAGCAGCCCGAGACAGGGGACAGAGACCCAGTACTTC

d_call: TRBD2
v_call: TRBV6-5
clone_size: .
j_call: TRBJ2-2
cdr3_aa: CASRGTERGIGELFF
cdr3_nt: TGTGCCAGCAGGGGGACGGAGCGGGGGATCGGGGAGCTGTTTTTT

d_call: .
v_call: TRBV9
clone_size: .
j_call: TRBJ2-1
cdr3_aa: CASRAGAYNEQFF
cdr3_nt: TGTGCCAGCAGGGCAGGTGCCTACAATGAGCAGTTCTTC

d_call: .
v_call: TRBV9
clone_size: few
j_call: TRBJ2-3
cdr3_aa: CATSRGASDTQYF
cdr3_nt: TGTGCCACTTCCCGGGGGGCCTCAGATACGCAGTATTTT

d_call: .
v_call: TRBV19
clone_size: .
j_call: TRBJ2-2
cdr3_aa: CASRRESTGELFF
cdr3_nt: TGTGCCAGTAGAAGGGAAAGTACCGGGGAGCTGTTTTTT

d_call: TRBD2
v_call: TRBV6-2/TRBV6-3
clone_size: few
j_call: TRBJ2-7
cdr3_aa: CASSPRGLAGGYEQYF
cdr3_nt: TGTGCCAGCAGTCCCCGGGGACTAGCGGGAGGGTACGAGCAGTACTTC

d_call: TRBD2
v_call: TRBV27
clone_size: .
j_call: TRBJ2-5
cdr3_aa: CASSLLAGWETQYF
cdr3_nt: TGTGCCAGCAGTTTACTAGCGGGGTGGGAGACCCAGTACTTC

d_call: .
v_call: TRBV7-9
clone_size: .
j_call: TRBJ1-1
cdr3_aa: CASSLKGVSEAFF
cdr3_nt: TGTGCCAGCAGCCTCAAGGGGGTCTCTGAAGCTTTCTTT

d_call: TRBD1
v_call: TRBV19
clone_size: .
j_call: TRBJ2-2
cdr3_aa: CASRVGQGVTGELFF
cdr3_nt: TGTGCCAGTAGGGTGGGACAGGGAGTCACCGGGGAGCTGTTTTTT

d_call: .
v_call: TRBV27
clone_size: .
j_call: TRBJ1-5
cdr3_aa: CASSLGWAQPQHF
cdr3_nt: TGTGCCAGCAGTTTAGGGTGGGCTCAGCCCCAGCATTTT

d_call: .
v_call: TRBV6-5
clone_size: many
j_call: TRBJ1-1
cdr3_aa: CASSDRDFHGAFF
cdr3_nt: TGTGCCAGCAGCGATCGGGACTTCCATGGAGCTTTCTTT

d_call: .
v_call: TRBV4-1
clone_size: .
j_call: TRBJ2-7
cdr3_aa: CASSQETGYEQYF
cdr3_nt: TGCGCCAGCAGCCAAGAGACGGGCTACGAGCAGTACTTC

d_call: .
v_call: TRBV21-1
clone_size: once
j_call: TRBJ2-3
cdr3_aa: CASNKRHRSTDTQYF
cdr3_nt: TGTGCCAGCAACAAGAGGCATCGAAGCACAGATACGCAGTATTTT

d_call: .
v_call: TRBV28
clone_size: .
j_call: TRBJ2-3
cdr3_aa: CASSLSIGRRNTDTQYF
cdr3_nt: TGTGCCAGCAGTTTATCAATTGGACGGAGAAACACAGATACGCAGTATTTT

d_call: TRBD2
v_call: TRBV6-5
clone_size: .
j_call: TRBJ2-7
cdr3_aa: CASSLAGGAPGEQYF
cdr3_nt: TGTGCCAGCAGTCTAGCGGGAGGGGCCCCCGGGGAGCAGTACTTC

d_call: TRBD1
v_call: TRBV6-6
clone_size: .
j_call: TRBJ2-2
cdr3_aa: CASSYEGQGVTGELFF
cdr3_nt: TGTGCCAGCAGTTACGAAGGACAGGGGGTCACCGGGGAGCTGTTTTTT

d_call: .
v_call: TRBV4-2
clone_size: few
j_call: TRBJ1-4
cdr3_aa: CASSQDTLGLRLFF
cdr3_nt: TGTGCCAGCAGCCAAGACACCCTGGGGCTCAGGCTGTTTTTT

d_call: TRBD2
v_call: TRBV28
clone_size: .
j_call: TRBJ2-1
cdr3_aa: CASSAPPGTINEQFF
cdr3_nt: TGTGCCAGCAGCGCGCCCCCAGGGACTATCAATGAGCAGTTCTTC

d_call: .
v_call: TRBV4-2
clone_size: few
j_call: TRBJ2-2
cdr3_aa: CASSQDGPGELFF
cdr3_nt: TGTGCCAGCAGCCAAGATGGGCCCGGGGAGCTGTTTTTT

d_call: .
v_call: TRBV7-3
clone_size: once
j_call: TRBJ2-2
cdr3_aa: CASSYRPIIGTGELFF
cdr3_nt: TGTGCCAGCAGCTATAGGCCGATAATCGGAACCGGGGAGCTGTTTTTT

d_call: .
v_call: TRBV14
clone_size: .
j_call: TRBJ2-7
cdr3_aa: CASSQVGSAPSYEQYF
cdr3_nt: TGTGCCAGCAGCCAAGTAGGATCGGCTCCCTCCTACGAGCAGTACTTC

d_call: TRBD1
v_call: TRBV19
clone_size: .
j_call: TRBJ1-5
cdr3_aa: CASSRQGVEHF
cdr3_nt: TGTGCCAGTAGTAGGCAGGGGGTTGAGCATTTT

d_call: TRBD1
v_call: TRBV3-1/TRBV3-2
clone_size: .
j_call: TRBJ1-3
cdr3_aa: CASSSGTGRYTIYF
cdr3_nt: TGTGCCAGCAGTTCCGGGACAGGGAGATACACCATATATTTT

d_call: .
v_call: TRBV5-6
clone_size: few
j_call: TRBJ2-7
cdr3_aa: CASSLAREQYF
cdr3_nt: TGTGCCAGCAGCTTGGCAAGGGAGCAGTACTTC

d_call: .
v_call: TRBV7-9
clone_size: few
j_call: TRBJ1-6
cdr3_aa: CASSLVLGQGYNSPLHF
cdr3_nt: TGTGCCAGCAGCTTAGTTTTGGGGCAGGGGTACAATTCACCCCTCCACTTT

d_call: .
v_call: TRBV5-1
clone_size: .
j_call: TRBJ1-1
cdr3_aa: CASSSYLGGTEAFF
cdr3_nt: TGCGCCAGCAGCTCGTACTTAGGGGGCACTGAAGCTTTCTTT

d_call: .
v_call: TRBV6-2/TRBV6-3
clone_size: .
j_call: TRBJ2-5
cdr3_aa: CASSYPWAGPSYF
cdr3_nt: TGTGCCAGCAGTTACCCCTGGGCAGGCCCCTCGTACTTC

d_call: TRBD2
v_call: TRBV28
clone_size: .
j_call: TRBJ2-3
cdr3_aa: CASTTWGSGRAGTDTQYF
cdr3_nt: TGTGCCAGCACTACCTGGGGTAGCGGGAGGGCCGGAACAGATACGCAGTATTTT